This section outlines one T cell receptor (beta chain) sequence together with its context. Its antigen is still unknown. The entry originates in a study of shared clonotypes between healthy human individuals. Notes on the study in general: Shared across several donors were around 4.7% of the naive CD4 clonotypes. Depth was large, yet rarefaction showed that sorted-subset sequencing was incomplete.

Approximately 30,000 T cell genomes (about 0.2 ug DNA) went into each sorted-subset replicate. The protocol was immunoSEQ multiplex PCR, while the TCRdb copy is restricted to in-frame clones and leaves out a portion. The sample holds roughly 2,300,000 clones, just under 95% seen once. The sequenced sample consisted of naive CD4+ T cells from PBMCs. The subset denotes: CD45RA+ positively selected. The TCR comes from a man in his late teens or twenties in good health. Some clones in this sample may be carry-over from other donors' samples.

In DNA form, the CDR3 reads TGTGCCAGCAGTTTAAATCCGAACACTGAAGCTTTCTTT. Translation: CASSLNPNTEAFF. The chain couples TRBV28 to TRBJ1-1; D is unclear. There are 13 residues in the CDR3. Trimming left V 2 bases short and J 1 base short, with 5 bases between. Germline loops: CDR1 MDHEN, CDR2 SYDVKM.